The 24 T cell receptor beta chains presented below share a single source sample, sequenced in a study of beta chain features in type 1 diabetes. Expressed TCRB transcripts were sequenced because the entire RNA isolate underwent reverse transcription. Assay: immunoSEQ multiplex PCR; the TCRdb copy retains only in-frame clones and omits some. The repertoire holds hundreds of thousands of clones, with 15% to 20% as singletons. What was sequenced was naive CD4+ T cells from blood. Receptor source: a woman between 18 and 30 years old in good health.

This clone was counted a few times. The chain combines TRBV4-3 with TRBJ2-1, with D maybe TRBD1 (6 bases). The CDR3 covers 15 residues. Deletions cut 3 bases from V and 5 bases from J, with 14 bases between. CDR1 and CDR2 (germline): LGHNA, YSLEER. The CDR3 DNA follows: TGCGCCAGCAGCCAGCTACAGGGTGTCCACAATGAGCAGTTCTTC. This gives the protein CASSQLQGVHNEQFF.

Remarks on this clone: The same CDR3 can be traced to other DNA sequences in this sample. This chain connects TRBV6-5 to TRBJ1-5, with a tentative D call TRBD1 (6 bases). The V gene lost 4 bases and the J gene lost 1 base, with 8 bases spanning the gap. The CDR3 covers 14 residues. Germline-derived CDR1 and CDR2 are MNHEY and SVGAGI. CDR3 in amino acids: CASSSQGSNQPQHF. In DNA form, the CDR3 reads TGTGCCAGCAGTTCACAGGGAAGCAATCAGCCCCAGCATTTT.

CDR3 coding DNA: TGTGCCAGCAGTTCACTAGCGGGAGGGTCCAACGAGCAGTACTTC. Translation: CASSSLAGGSNEQYF. The chain uses TRBV28 and TRBJ2-7; 13 nucleotides agree with TRBD2. V lost 4 bases and J lost 5; bases outside the gene matches: 5. CDR1 is MDHEN, CDR2 SYDVKM, per germline. CDR3 length equals 15 residues.

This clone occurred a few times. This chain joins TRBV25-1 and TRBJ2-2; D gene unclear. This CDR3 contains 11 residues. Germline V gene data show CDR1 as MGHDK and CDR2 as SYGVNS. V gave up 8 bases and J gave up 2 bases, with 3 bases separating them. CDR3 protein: CASSNTGELFF. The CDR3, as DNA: TGTGCCAGCTCAAACACCGGGGAGCTGTTTTTT. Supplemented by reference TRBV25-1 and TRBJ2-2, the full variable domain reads EADIYQTPRYLVIGTGKKITLECSQTMGHDKMYWYQQDPGMELHLIHYSYGVNSTEKGDLSSESTVSRIRTEHFPLTLESARPSHTSQYLCASSNTGELFFGEGSRLTVL.

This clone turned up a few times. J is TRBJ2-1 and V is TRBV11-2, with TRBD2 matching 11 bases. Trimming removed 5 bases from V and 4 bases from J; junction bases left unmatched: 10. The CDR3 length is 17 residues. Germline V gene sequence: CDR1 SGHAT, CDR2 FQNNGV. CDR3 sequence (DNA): TGTGCCAGCAGCCAAGCGACTAGCGGGACGGGATACAATGAGCAGTTCTTC. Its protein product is CASSQATSGTGYNEQFF.

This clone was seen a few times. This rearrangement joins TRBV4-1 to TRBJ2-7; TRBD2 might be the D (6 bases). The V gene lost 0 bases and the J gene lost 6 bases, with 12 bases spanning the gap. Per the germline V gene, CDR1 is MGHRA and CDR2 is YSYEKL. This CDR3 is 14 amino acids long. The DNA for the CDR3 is TGCGCCAGCAGCCAAGAGCGTCGCGGGACCGAGCAGTACTTC. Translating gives CASSQERRGTEQYF.

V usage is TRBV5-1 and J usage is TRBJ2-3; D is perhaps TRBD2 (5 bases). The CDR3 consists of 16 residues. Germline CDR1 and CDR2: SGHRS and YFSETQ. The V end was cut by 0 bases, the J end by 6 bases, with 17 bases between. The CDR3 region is CASSLAAGLARDTQYF. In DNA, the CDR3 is TGCGCCAGCAGCTTGGCGGCAGGACTTGCCAGGGATACGCAGTATTTT.

In DNA, the CDR3 is TGTGCCAGCAGCTCCCCAGGGCCACAGCCCCAGCATTTT. This encodes CASSSPGPQPQHF. The rearrangement joins TRBV7-2 to TRBJ1-5, with a tentative D call TRBD1 (5 bases). CDR1 and CDR2 (germline): SGHTA, FQGNSA. This CDR3 is built from 13 residues. Trimming removed 4 bases from V and 7 bases from J, with 11 bases in between.

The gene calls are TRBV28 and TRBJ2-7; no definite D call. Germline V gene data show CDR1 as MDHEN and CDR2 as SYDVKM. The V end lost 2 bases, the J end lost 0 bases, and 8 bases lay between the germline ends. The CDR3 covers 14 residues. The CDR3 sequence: CASSLITDSYEQYF. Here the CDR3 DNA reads TGTGCCAGCAGTTTAATCACGGACTCCTACGAGCAGTACTTC. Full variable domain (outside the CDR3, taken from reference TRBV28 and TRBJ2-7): DVKVTQSSRYLVKRTGEKVFLECVQDMDHENMFWYRQDPGLGLRLIYFSYDVKMKEKGDIPEGYSVSREKKERFSLILESASTNQTSMYLCASSLITDSYEQYFGPGTRLTVT.

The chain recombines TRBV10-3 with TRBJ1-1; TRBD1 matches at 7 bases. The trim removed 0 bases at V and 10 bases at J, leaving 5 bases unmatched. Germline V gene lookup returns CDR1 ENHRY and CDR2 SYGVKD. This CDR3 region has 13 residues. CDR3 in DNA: TGTGCCATCAGTGAGTCGACAGGGAGGGTAGCTTTCTTT. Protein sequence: CAISESTGRVAFF.

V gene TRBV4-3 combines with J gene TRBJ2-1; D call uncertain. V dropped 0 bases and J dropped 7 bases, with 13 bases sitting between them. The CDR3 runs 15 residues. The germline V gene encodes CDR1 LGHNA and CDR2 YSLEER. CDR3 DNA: TGCGCCAGCAGCCAAGAGCTGAAGACGTCGAATGAGCAGTTCTTC. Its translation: CASSQELKTSNEQFF.

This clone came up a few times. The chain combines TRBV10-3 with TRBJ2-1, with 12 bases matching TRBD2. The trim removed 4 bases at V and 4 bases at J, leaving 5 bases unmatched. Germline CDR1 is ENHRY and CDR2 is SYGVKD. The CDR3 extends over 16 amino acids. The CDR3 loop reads CAISAEGLAGYNEQFF. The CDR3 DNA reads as TGTGCCATCAGTGCCGAAGGACTAGCGGGATACAATGAGCAGTTCTTC.

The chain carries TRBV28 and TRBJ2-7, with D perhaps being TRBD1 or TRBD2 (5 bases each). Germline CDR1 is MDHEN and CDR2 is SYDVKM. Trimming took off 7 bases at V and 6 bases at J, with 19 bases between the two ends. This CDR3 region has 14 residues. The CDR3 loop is CASTPGGNHVEQYF. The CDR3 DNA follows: TGTGCCAGCACCCCTGGGGGAAACCATGTCGAGCAGTACTTC. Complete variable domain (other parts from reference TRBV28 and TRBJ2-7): DVKVTQSSRYLVKRTGEKVFLECVQDMDHENMFWYRQDPGLGLRLIYFSYDVKMKEKGDIPEGYSVSREKKERFSLILESASTNQTSMYLCASTPGGNHVEQYFGPGTRLTVT.

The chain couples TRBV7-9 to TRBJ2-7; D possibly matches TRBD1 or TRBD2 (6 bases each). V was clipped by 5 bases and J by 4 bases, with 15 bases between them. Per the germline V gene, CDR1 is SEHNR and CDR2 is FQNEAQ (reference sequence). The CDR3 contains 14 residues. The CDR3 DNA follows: TGTGCCAGCAGCGGGGGGCGAAGTCTTTACGAGCAGTACTTC. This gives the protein CASSGGRSLYEQYF.

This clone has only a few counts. The CDR3 loop reads CASSLAGGGTDTQYF. The CDR3, as DNA: TGTGCCAGCAGCCTAGCGGGAGGTGGAACAGATACGCAGTATTTT. The chain couples TRBV4-2 to TRBJ2-3; 10 nucleotides align to TRBD2. Germline trimming cut 4 bases from V and 3 bases from J; bases unmatched to any gene: 4. There are 15 residues in the CDR3. Germline assignment: CDR1 LGHNA and CDR2 YNFKEQ.

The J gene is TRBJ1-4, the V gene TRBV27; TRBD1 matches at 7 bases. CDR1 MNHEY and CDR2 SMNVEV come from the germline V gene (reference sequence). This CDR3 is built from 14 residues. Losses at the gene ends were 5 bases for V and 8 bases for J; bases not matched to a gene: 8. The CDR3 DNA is TGTGCCAGCAGTCCTCGAACGGGACAGGAAAAACTGTTTTTT. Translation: CASSPRTGQEKLFF.

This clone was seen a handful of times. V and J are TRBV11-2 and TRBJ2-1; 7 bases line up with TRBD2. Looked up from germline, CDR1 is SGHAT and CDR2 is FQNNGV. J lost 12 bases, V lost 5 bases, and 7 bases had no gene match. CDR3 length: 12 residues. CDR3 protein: CASSTLAKSQFF. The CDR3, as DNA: TGTGCCAGCAGCACACTAGCGAAATCGCAGTTCTTC.

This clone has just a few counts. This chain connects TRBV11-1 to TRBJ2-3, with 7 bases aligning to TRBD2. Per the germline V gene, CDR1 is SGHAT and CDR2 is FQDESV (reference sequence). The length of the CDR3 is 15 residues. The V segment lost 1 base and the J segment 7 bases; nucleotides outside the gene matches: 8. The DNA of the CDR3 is TGTGCCAGCAGCTTAGGGACTAGTGCGTCTTATACGCAGTATTTT. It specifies CASSLGTSASYTQYF.

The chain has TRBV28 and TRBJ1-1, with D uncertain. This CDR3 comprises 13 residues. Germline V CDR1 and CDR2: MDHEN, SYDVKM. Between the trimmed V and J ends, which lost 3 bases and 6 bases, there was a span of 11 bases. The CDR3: CASSFAARPEAFF. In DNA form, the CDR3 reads TGTGCCAGCAGTTTCGCCGCGCGGCCTGAAGCTTTCTTT.

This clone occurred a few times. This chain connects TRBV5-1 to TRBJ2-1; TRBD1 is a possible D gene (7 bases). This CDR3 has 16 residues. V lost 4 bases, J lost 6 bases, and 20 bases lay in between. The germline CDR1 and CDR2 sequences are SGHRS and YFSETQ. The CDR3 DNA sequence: TGCGCCAGCAGCCGGGGACAGCAGGGAGGATTCAATGAGCAGTTCTTC. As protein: CASSRGQQGGFNEQFF.

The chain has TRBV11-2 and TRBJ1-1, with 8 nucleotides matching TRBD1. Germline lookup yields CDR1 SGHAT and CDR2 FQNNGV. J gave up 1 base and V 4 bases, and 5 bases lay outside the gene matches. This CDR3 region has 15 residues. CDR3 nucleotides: TGTGCCAGCAGCTCGTGGACAGGGCCGAACACTGAAGCTTTCTTT. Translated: CASSSWTGPNTEAFF.

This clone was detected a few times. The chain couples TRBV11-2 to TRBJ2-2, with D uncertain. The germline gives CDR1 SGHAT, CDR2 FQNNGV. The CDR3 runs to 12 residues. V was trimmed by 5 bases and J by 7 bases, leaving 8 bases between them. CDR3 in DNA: TGTGCCAGCAGCACAACACGCGGGGAGCTGTTTTTT. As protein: CASSTTRGELFF.

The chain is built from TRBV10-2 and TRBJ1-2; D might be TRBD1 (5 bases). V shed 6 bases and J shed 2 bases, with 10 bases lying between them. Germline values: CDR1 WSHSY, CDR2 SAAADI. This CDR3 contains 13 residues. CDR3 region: CASSLDSNYGYTF. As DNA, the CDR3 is TGCGCCAGCAGCCTTGACAGCAACTATGGCTACACCTTC.

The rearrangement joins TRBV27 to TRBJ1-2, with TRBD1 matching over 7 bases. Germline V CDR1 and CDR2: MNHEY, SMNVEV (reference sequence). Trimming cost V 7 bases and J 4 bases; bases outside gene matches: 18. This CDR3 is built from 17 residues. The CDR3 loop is CASTPLDGGQRLYGYTF. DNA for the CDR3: TGTGCCAGCACTCCCTTGGACGGGGGACAGCGCCTCTATGGCTACACCTTC.